This is a list of T cell receptor beta chains from one sample in a study of T-cell reconstitution after alpha-beta-depleted transplantation in children. TCRdb passed the PCR reads through MiXCR, listing each CDR3 protein once. The repertoire consists of 300,000 to 350,000 distinct CDR3 sequences, with over 20% occurring once and the leading ten covering approximately 11%. Sequencing used PBMCs, mostly from graft donor cells, obtained 180 days after TCRalphabeta/CD19-depleted stem cell transplant. These receptors were obtained from a male patient between 5 and 17 years old who had a stem cell transplant for acute lymphoblastic leukemia, so the T cells may come from the graft donor. Both conserved end residues are part of each CDR3. Size values are once, few and many counts, or a class for expanded clones, and some rows have none.

clone size: few
J gene: TRBJ2-4
V gene: TRBV20-1
CDR3 protein: CSAKNWLAKNIQYF

clone size: few
J gene: TRBJ2-2
V gene: TRBV20-1
CDR3 protein: CSSGLAGGNTGELFF

clone size: many
J gene: TRBJ2-5
V gene: TRBV7-2
CDR3 protein: CASSLGVGTQYF

clone size: few
J gene: TRBJ2-7
V gene: TRBV20-1
CDR3 protein: CSAPRGGVKGVQYF

clone size: few
J gene: TRBJ2-5
V gene: TRBV25-1
CDR3 protein: CASSELLLQETQYF

clone size: many
J gene: TRBJ1-1
V gene: TRBV7-8
CDR3 protein: CASSLGGDMNTEAFF

clone size: .
J gene: TRBJ2-7
V gene: TRBV5-6
CDR3 protein: CASSLLSTRDSYEQYF

clone size: .
J gene: TRBJ1-2
V gene: TRBV6-4
CDR3 protein: CASTLLRGFNRAF

clone size: .
J gene: TRBJ1-3
V gene: TRBV12-3/TRBV12-4
CDR3 protein: CASTPTGSSGNTIYF

clone size: .
J gene: TRBJ1-2
V gene: TRBV3-1
CDR3 protein: CASSLHSPSNYGYTF

clone size: few
J gene: TRBJ2-7
V gene: TRBV4-1
CDR3 protein: CASSLGQRTYEQYF

clone size: .
J gene: TRBJ2-5
V gene: TRBV11-2
CDR3 protein: CASSSYRGRETQYF

clone size: few
J gene: TRBJ2-7
V gene: TRBV20-1
CDR3 protein: CSARRLDRGNYEQYF

clone size: .
J gene: TRBJ2-7
V gene: TRBV9
CDR3 protein: CASSVGQRQTYEQYF

clone size: .
J gene: TRBJ1-6
V gene: TRBV20-1
CDR3 protein: CSARLGGSYNSPLHF

clone size: few
J gene: TRBJ2-3
V gene: TRBV9
CDR3 protein: CASSVPSGRDTDTQYF

clone size: .
J gene: TRBJ2-7
V gene: TRBV18
CDR3 protein: CASSPTSTFFYEQYF

clone size: few
J gene: TRBJ1-1
V gene: TRBV7-9
CDR3 protein: CASSLEGGGPDDTEAFF

clone size: .
J gene: TRBJ2-5
V gene: TRBV5-6
CDR3 protein: CASSGTGLETQYF

clone size: .
J gene: TRBJ2-1
V gene: TRBV12-3/TRBV12-4
CDR3 protein: CASSSRAHEQFF

clone size: many
J gene: TRBJ2-5
V gene: TRBV5-1
CDR3 protein: CASSLDRGRETQYF

clone size: few
J gene: TRBJ1-3
V gene: TRBV20-1
CDR3 protein: CSARSPGSGRNTIYF